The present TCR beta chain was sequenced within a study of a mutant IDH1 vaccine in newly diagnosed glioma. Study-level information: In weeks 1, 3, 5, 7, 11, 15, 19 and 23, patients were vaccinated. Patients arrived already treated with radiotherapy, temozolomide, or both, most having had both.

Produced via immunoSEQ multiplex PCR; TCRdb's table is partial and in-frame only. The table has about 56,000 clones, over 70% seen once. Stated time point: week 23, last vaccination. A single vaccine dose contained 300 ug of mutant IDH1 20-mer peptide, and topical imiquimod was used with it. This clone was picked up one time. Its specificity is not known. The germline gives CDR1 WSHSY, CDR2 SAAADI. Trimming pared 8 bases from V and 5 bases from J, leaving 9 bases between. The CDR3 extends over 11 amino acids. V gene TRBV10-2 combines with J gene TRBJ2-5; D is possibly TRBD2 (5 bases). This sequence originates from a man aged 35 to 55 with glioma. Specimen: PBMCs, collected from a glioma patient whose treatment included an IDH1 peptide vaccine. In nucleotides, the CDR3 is TGCGCCAGCGGACTGGGGGAGACCCAGTACTTC. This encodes CASGLGETQYF.